A selection of T cell receptor beta chains follows, all from one sample in a study of T cell repertoires in cytomegalovirus infection. TCRdb processed the reads anew with MiXCR; each CDR3 protein has one entry. Of hundreds of thousands of distinct CDR3 sequences in the sample, about 24% are singletons; the top ten hold approximately 8.2%. Sequenced material: CD8+ T cells from PBMCs. All receptors come from a human donor in good health (CMV status not recorded). Some clones in this sample may be carry-over from other donors' samples. CDR3s include the opening cysteine and the closing phenylalanine or tryptophan. Fields, in order: D gene, J gene, clone size, V gene, CDR3 protein, CDR3 DNA. The D gene is left open where the match is weak. Clone sizes are given selectively: once, few, many, or a class where the clone is expanded.

d_call: .
j_call: TRBJ1-2
clone_size: few
v_call: TRBV20-1
cdr3_aa: CSATRAGQGYTF
cdr3_nt: TGCAGTGCCACAAGAGCCGGTCAAGGCTACACCTTC

d_call: TRBD1
j_call: TRBJ2-1
clone_size: .
v_call: TRBV14
cdr3_aa: CASSQTGQGSYNEQFF
cdr3_nt: TGTGCCAGCAGCCAGACGGGACAGGGGAGCTACAATGAGCAGTTCTTC

d_call: .
j_call: TRBJ1-2
clone_size: .
v_call: TRBV20-1
cdr3_aa: CSAREGVRGYTF
cdr3_nt: TGCAGTGCTAGAGAAGGGGTACGGGGCTACACCTTC

d_call: TRBD2
j_call: TRBJ2-5
clone_size: .
v_call: TRBV20-1
cdr3_aa: CSADPGLVEETQYF
cdr3_nt: TGCAGTGCTGACCCGGGACTAGTGGAAGAGACCCAGTACTTC

d_call: .
j_call: TRBJ2-6
clone_size: .
v_call: TRBV4-1
cdr3_aa: CASSVTGTNVLTF
cdr3_nt: TGCGCCAGCAGCGTAACTGGGACCAACGTCCTGACTTTC

d_call: .
j_call: TRBJ1-1
clone_size: many
v_call: TRBV7-8
cdr3_aa: CASSLSRSTEAFF
cdr3_nt: TGTGCCAGCAGCTTATCGCGAAGCACTGAAGCTTTCTTT

d_call: .
j_call: TRBJ2-3
clone_size: many
v_call: TRBV7-2
cdr3_aa: CASSLAQGEGTDTQYF
cdr3_nt: TGTGCCAGCAGCTTAGCGCAGGGAGAAGGGACAGATACGCAGTATTTT

d_call: TRBD2
j_call: TRBJ2-2
clone_size: .
v_call: TRBV20-1
cdr3_aa: CSARISGGEDTGELFF
cdr3_nt: TGCAGTGCTAGAATTAGCGGGGGGGAAGACACCGGGGAGCTGTTTTTT

d_call: .
j_call: TRBJ2-2
clone_size: .
v_call: TRBV11-3
cdr3_aa: CASSSRVIGELFF
cdr3_nt: TGTGCCAGCAGCTCCAGGGTAATCGGGGAGCTGTTTTTT

d_call: .
j_call: TRBJ2-2
clone_size: few
v_call: TRBV6-5
cdr3_aa: CASSPLANGELFF
cdr3_nt: TGTGCCAGCAGTCCCCTGGCGAACGGGGAGCTGTTTTTT

d_call: TRBD1
j_call: TRBJ2-7
clone_size: few
v_call: TRBV12-3/TRBV12-4
cdr3_aa: CASSERRGQKGYEQYF
cdr3_nt: TGTGCCAGCAGTGAACGCCGGGGACAGAAGGGCTACGAGCAGTACTTC

d_call: .
j_call: TRBJ1-1
clone_size: .
v_call: TRBV7-9
cdr3_aa: CASRGAGRSFF
cdr3_nt: TGTGCCAGCAGAGGTGCAGGGAGGTCTTTCTTT

d_call: .
j_call: TRBJ2-1
clone_size: many
v_call: TRBV7-2
cdr3_aa: CASSSWSYNEQFF
cdr3_nt: TGTGCCAGCAGCTCTTGGAGTTACAATGAGCAGTTCTTC

d_call: .
j_call: TRBJ2-2
clone_size: few
v_call: TRBV2
cdr3_aa: CASSELHNTGELFF
cdr3_nt: TGTGCCAGCAGTGAATTACATAACACCGGGGAGCTGTTTTTT

d_call: TRBD2
j_call: TRBJ2-7
clone_size: .
v_call: TRBV2
cdr3_aa: CASSVRGGYEQYF
cdr3_nt: TGTGCCAGCAGTGTTCGGGGGGGCTACGAGCAGTACTTC

d_call: TRBD1
j_call: TRBJ2-1
clone_size: few
v_call: TRBV14
cdr3_aa: CASSPDRDNEQFF
cdr3_nt: TGTGCCAGCAGCCCGGACAGGGACAATGAGCAGTTCTTC

d_call: .
j_call: TRBJ1-1
clone_size: many
v_call: TRBV6-5
cdr3_aa: CASSYNGQSPHEAFF
cdr3_nt: TGTGCCAGCAGTTACAATGGGCAGTCACCTCATGAAGCTTTCTTT

d_call: .
j_call: TRBJ2-1
clone_size: few
v_call: TRBV14
cdr3_aa: CASSHEGGNEQFF
cdr3_nt: TGTGCCAGCAGCCACGAGGGAGGCAATGAGCAGTTCTTC

d_call: .
j_call: TRBJ2-4
clone_size: many
v_call: TRBV4-1
cdr3_aa: CASSQEDVIQYF
cdr3_nt: TGCGCCAGCAGCCAAGAAGATGTCATTCAGTACTTC

d_call: .
j_call: TRBJ2-7
clone_size: few
v_call: TRBV10-1
cdr3_aa: CASSDPTDPLYEQYF
cdr3_nt: TGCGCCAGCAGTGACCCAACTGACCCCCTCTACGAGCAGTACTTC

d_call: TRBD1
j_call: TRBJ1-2
clone_size: .
v_call: TRBV29-1
cdr3_aa: CSVDGTGRWTGGNYGYTF
cdr3_nt: TGCAGCGTTGATGGGACGGGCCGTTGGACAGGGGGGAACTATGGCTACACCTTC

d_call: .
j_call: TRBJ2-1
clone_size: few
v_call: TRBV7-2
cdr3_aa: CASSLARVHNEQFF
cdr3_nt: TGTGCCAGCAGCTTAGCCAGGGTCCACAATGAGCAGTTCTTC

d_call: TRBD1
j_call: TRBJ1-2
clone_size: few
v_call: TRBV19
cdr3_aa: CASSMGLDRGILYGYTF
cdr3_nt: TGTGCCAGTAGTATGGGGCTGGACAGGGGGATCTTGTATGGCTACACCTTC

d_call: TRBD2
j_call: TRBJ2-7
clone_size: many
v_call: TRBV7-6
cdr3_aa: CASSSGTSGGEQYF
cdr3_nt: TGTGCCAGCAGCTCCGGGACTAGCGGGGGCGAGCAGTACTTC

d_call: .
j_call: TRBJ1-2
clone_size: .
v_call: TRBV11-1
cdr3_aa: CASSLNPLLQGYGYTF
cdr3_nt: TGTGCCAGCAGCTTAAACCCTCTTCTCCAGGGCTATGGCTACACCTTC

d_call: TRBD2
j_call: TRBJ2-3
clone_size: .
v_call: TRBV10-3
cdr3_aa: CAIRLAGKGAVSTDTQYF
cdr3_nt: TGTGCCATCAGACTAGCGGGGAAAGGAGCGGTAAGCACAGATACGCAGTATTTT

d_call: .
j_call: TRBJ1-4
clone_size: many
v_call: TRBV12-3/TRBV12-4
cdr3_aa: CASREGKANEKLFF
cdr3_nt: TGTGCCAGCAGGGAGGGGAAGGCTAATGAAAAACTGTTTTTT

d_call: TRBD1
j_call: TRBJ1-6
clone_size: .
v_call: TRBV6-6
cdr3_aa: CASKGWDRNSPLHF
cdr3_nt: TGTGCCAGCAAAGGTTGGGACAGAAATTCACCCCTCCACTTT

d_call: TRBD1
j_call: TRBJ2-7
clone_size: .
v_call: TRBV20-1
cdr3_aa: CSASGVPGQPWWEQYF
cdr3_nt: TGCAGTGCTAGTGGAGTTCCGGGACAGCCGTGGTGGGAGCAGTACTTC

d_call: .
j_call: TRBJ2-1
clone_size: many
v_call: TRBV6-1
cdr3_aa: CASSYRFPGSSYNEQFF
cdr3_nt: TGTGCCAGCAGTTACCGCTTCCCGGGGAGCTCCTACAATGAGCAGTTCTTC

d_call: TRBD2
j_call: TRBJ2-5
clone_size: many
v_call: TRBV11-2
cdr3_aa: CASSRLGPGGQETQYF
cdr3_nt: TGTGCCAGCAGCCGCTTGGGACCGGGAGGTCAAGAGACCCAGTACTTC

d_call: .
j_call: TRBJ1-5
clone_size: .
v_call: TRBV9
cdr3_aa: CASSPTDRIYQPQHF
cdr3_nt: TGTGCCAGCAGCCCAACCGACAGGATCTATCAGCCCCAGCATTTT

d_call: TRBD1
j_call: TRBJ1-1
clone_size: .
v_call: TRBV4-1
cdr3_aa: CASSHSGQGTEAFF
cdr3_nt: TGCGCCAGCAGCCACTCGGGACAGGGCACTGAAGCTTTCTTT

d_call: TRBD1
j_call: TRBJ2-7
clone_size: many
v_call: TRBV10-3
cdr3_aa: CAISGWTGETAYEQYF
cdr3_nt: TGTGCCATCAGCGGTTGGACAGGGGAAACCGCCTACGAGCAGTACTTC

d_call: TRBD1
j_call: TRBJ2-5
clone_size: few
v_call: TRBV29-1
cdr3_aa: CSVDLQGNQETQYF
cdr3_nt: TGCAGCGTGGACCTACAGGGGAACCAAGAGACCCAGTACTTC

d_call: .
j_call: TRBJ1-2
clone_size: .
v_call: TRBV7-6
cdr3_aa: CASSFGPDDNYGYTF
cdr3_nt: TGTGCCAGCAGCTTCGGGCCCGACGATAACTATGGCTACACCTTC

d_call: .
j_call: TRBJ1-1
clone_size: few
v_call: TRBV19
cdr3_aa: CASSPGGEYTEAFF
cdr3_nt: TGTGCCAGTAGCCCGGGAGGGGAGTACACTGAAGCTTTCTTT

d_call: .
j_call: TRBJ2-5
clone_size: .
v_call: TRBV9
cdr3_aa: CASSDGALQYQETQYF
cdr3_nt: TGTGCCAGCAGCGATGGGGCCCTACAGTACCAAGAGACCCAGTACTTC

d_call: .
j_call: TRBJ2-5
clone_size: many
v_call: TRBV7-9
cdr3_aa: CASSVNYFPETQYF
cdr3_nt: TGTGCCAGCAGCGTAAACTACTTCCCGGAGACCCAGTACTTC

d_call: .
j_call: TRBJ1-1
clone_size: .
v_call: TRBV29-1
cdr3_aa: CSVGGAYLRATEAFF
cdr3_nt: TGCAGCGTTGGAGGGGCCTACTTACGGGCCACTGAAGCTTTCTTT

d_call: .
j_call: TRBJ2-5
clone_size: .
v_call: TRBV24-1
cdr3_aa: CATKKGQPISETQYF
cdr3_nt: TGTGCCACCAAAAAGGGGCAGCCTATATCGGAGACCCAGTACTTC

d_call: TRBD2
j_call: TRBJ2-3
clone_size: .
v_call: TRBV7-9
cdr3_aa: CASSLIKRGGTDTQYF
cdr3_nt: TGTGCCAGCAGCTTAATCAAGCGGGGGGGCACAGATACGCAGTATTTT

d_call: TRBD1
j_call: TRBJ2-7
clone_size: .
v_call: TRBV7-6
cdr3_aa: CASSSGQALGGQYF
cdr3_nt: TGTGCCAGCAGCTCCGGACAGGCACTAGGCGGGCAGTACTTC

d_call: TRBD1
j_call: TRBJ2-7
clone_size: .
v_call: TRBV20-1
cdr3_aa: CSARTGDRGYEQYF
cdr3_nt: TGCAGTGCTAGAACAGGGGACAGGGGCTACGAGCAGTACTTC

d_call: .
j_call: TRBJ1-6
clone_size: .
v_call: TRBV19
cdr3_aa: CASSPDIDGSSSLHF
cdr3_nt: TGTGCCAGTAGCCCGGACATTGACGGGAGTTCATCCCTCCACTTT